Below, 16 T cell receptor beta chains from the same sample are listed, as sequenced in a study of control samples from healthy donors and cancer patients. Only in-frame clones appear in the TCRdb table, and some are missing; sequencing was by immunoSEQ multiplex PCR. Among about 110,000 clones, 70% to 85% were seen once, and the ten largest hold 6.5%. Sequenced sample: blood. The receptors stem from a man aged 18 to 29 in good health.

This sequence joins TRBV3-1 (or the pseudogene TRBV3-2) and TRBJ2-5, with 7 bases that match TRBD1. In germline, CDR1 is LGHDT, CDR2 YNNKEL (reference sequence). The CDR3 has 18 amino acids. V lost 0 bases, J lost 3 bases, and 13 bases stayed unmatched. CDR3 loop: CASSQDSGNRGLEETQYF. CDR3 sequence (DNA): TGTGCCAGCAGCCAAGATTCTGGGAACAGGGGATTGGAAGAGACCCAGTACTTC.

The chain links TRBV5-5 to TRBJ2-1, with D tentatively TRBD1 (6 bases). Between the trimmed V and J ends, which lost 1 base and 8 bases, there was a span of 19 bases. CDR3 length equals 16 residues. Germline CDR1 reads SGHKS; CDR2 reads YYEKEE (reference sequence). The CDR3 bases are TGTGCCAGCAGCTTGTTGGGCCAGGGGAAACGGGATGAGCAGTTCTTC. The encoded protein is CASSLLGQGKRDEQFF.

J is TRBJ1-1 and V is TRBV18; unclear D gene. The germline gives CDR1 KGHSH, CDR2 LQKENI. With 1 base removed from V and 0 bases from J, the gap between germline ends came to 6 bases. This CDR3 contains 14 residues. CDR3 nucleotide sequence: TGTGCCAGCTCACCACTCGGGATGAACACTGAAGCTTTCTTT. Its translation is CASSPLGMNTEAFF.

V usage is TRBV6-6 and J usage is TRBJ2-5, with 8 bases lining up with TRBD2. Germline loops: CDR1 MNHNY, CDR2 SVGAGI (reference sequence). The CDR3 sequence is 17 residues long. V shed 5 bases and J 2 bases; nucleotides not matched to a gene: 13. The CDR3 region is CASSPTRAGLAQETQYF. The CDR3, as DNA: TGTGCCAGCAGTCCCACGCGAGCCGGACTAGCTCAAGAGACCCAGTACTTC.

This clone has a count of ten or more. J is TRBJ2-7 and V is TRBV10-2; D gene ambiguous. The V gene lost 6 bases and the J gene lost 0 bases, with 12 bases spanning the gap. CDR3 length: 14 residues. The V gene's germline CDR1 is WSHSY and CDR2 SAAADI. The chain's CDR3 is CASRMGRSSYEQYF. CDR3 bases: TGCGCCAGCAGAATGGGCCGAAGCTCCTACGAGCAGTACTTC.

The chain recombines TRBV2 with TRBJ2-2, with 9 bases fitting TRBD1. The CDR3 extends over 14 amino acids. The germline CDR1 and CDR2 sequences are SNHLY and FYNNEI. With 4 bases clipped from V and 6 bases from J, the junction kept 3 bases outside the gene matches. CDR3 nucleotides: TGTGCCAGCAGTGTCGACAGGGGGTCCGGGGAGCTGTTTTTT. This codes for CASSVDRGSGELFF.

The rearrangement joins TRBV6-2 or TRBV6-3 to TRBJ2-3, with D possibly TRBD1 on 5 matching bases. Germline V gene sequence: CDR1 MNHEY, CDR2 SVGEGT. CDR3 length: 15 amino acids. V lost 0 bases and J lost 3, with 10 bases in between. The CDR3 region is CASSYSKGSTDTQYF. CDR3 DNA: TGTGCCAGCAGTTACTCGAAGGGGTCAACAGATACGCAGTATTTT.

J is TRBJ1-6 and V is TRBV19; tentatively, D is TRBD1 (5 bases). The V end lost 1 base, the J end lost 8 bases, and 15 bases lay between the germline ends. The length of the CDR3 is 16 residues. Germline-derived CDR1 and CDR2 are LNHDA and SQIVND (reference sequence). The CDR3 spells CASSIGGAGSDSPLHF. As DNA, the CDR3 is TGTGCCAGTAGTATAGGGGGCGCAGGTTCGGATTCACCCCTCCACTTT.

Concerning this clone itself: The same CDR3 is also encoded by other DNA sequences in this sample. The chain uses TRBV3-1 (or the pseudogene TRBV3-2) and TRBJ2-7; D call uncertain. The V and J ends lost 1 base and 2 bases respectively, with 3 bases between them. Germline CDR1 is LGHDT and CDR2 is YNNKEL (reference sequence). The CDR3 has 12 residues. The CDR3 DNA reads TGTGCCAGCAGCCAAGTCGCCTACGAGCAGTACTTC. Translating it yields CASSQVAYEQYF.

CDR3 sequence: CASSLTGHMNTEAFF. The CDR3 coding sequence is TGTGCCAGCAGTCTAACGGGACACATGAACACTGAAGCTTTCTTT. The chain recombines TRBV2 with TRBJ1-1; possibly TRBD1 for D (6 bases). Between the trimmed V and J ends, which lost 5 bases and 0 bases, there was a span of 13 bases. This CDR3 region has 15 residues. From germline, CDR1 is SNHLY and CDR2 FYNNEI. The whole variable domain, filled in from reference TRBV2 and TRBJ1-1, reads EPEVTQTPSHQVTQMGQEVILRCVPISNHLYFYWYRQILGQKVEFLVSFYNNEISEKSEIFDDQFSVERPDGSNFTLKIRSTKLEDSAMYFCASSLTGHMNTEAFFGQGTRLTVV.

CDR3 sequence: CASSPIANTGELFF. Here the CDR3 DNA reads TGTGCCAGCTCACCAATTGCCAACACCGGGGAGCTGTTTTTT. The chain recombines TRBV18 with TRBJ2-2; unclear D gene. Trimming left V 2 bases short and J 2 bases short, with 6 bases between. There are 14 residues in the CDR3. Germline CDR1 KGHSH, CDR2 LQKENI.

V gene TRBV7-2 combines with J gene TRBJ2-3; TRBD1 is a possible D gene (5 bases). The CDR3 runs 15 residues. In germline, CDR1 is SGHTA, CDR2 FQGNSA. V was pared by 2 bases and J by 2 bases, with 11 bases between. Here the CDR3 reads CASSLRQGPTDTQYF. The CDR3 region has the DNA TGTGCCAGCAGCTTAAGGCAGGGTCCCACAGATACGCAGTATTTT. Variable domain in full (rest from reference TRBV7-2 and TRBJ2-3): GAGVSQSPSNKVTEKGKDVELRCDPISGHTALYWYRQSLGQGLEFLIYFQGNSAPDKSGLPSDRFSAERTGGSVSTLTIQRTQQEDSAVYLCASSLRQGPTDTQYFGPGTRLTVL.

The chain combines TRBV7-8 with TRBJ2-2; 9 nucleotides match TRBD1. V was pared by 5 bases and J by 5 bases, with 6 bases of the junction left unmatched. Germline CDR1 is SGHVS and CDR2 is FQNEAQ. The CDR3 is 15 amino acids. The CDR3: CASSVDRGGTGELFF. The CDR3 nucleotides are TGTGCCAGCAGCGTGGACAGGGGTGGTACCGGGGAGCTGTTTTTT. Looking up the rest from reference TRBV7-8 and TRBJ2-2 gives the full variable domain: GAGVSQSPRYKVAKRGQDVALRCDPISGHVSLFWYQQALGQGPEFLTYFQNEAQLDKSGLPSDRFFAERPEGSVSTLKIQRTQQEDSAVYLCASSVDRGGTGELFFGEGSRLTVL.

This clone was detected once. The V and J genes are TRBV6-5 and TRBJ1-2; no reliable D call. The germline gives CDR1 MNHEY, CDR2 SVGAGI. The CDR3 is 14 residues long. The V and J ends lost 6 bases and 8 bases respectively, with 19 bases between them. CDR3: CASRQRTGPRGYTF. The DNA for the CDR3 is TGTGCCAGCAGACAGAGGACCGGACCCAGAGGCTACACCTTC.

The chain joins TRBV30 to TRBJ1-1, with TRBD1 as a possible D gene (5 bases). The length of the CDR3 is 11 residues. CDR1 is GTSNPN and CDR2 is SVGIG in the germline V gene (reference sequence). V dropped 5 bases and J dropped 11 bases, with 15 bases sitting between them. The CDR3 loop reads CAWSPVGGAFF. In DNA, the CDR3 is TGTGCCTGGTCTCCGGTCGGGGGGGCTTTCTTT.

This clone was seen only a few times. The V call is TRBV11-2, the J call TRBJ1-2; D possibly corresponds to TRBD1 (5 bases). CDR1 is SGHAT and CDR2 is FQNNGV in the germline V gene. Trimming cost V 0 bases and J 5 bases, with 28 bases left between them. This CDR3 region has 20 residues. This CDR3 is CASSLDGGPISWQVKYGYTF. CDR3 sequence (DNA): TGTGCCAGCAGCTTAGATGGGGGACCAATTTCCTGGCAGGTTAAGTATGGCTACACCTTC.